The present T cell receptor (beta chain) was sequenced within a study of T cells in Graves' hyperthyroidism and ophthalmopathy (dated by TCRdb to between 2018 and 2021). Concerning the study at large: Peripheral blood was sampled at the time of initial diagnosis, prior to any treatment. TCR V-J signatures able to tell the groups apart were searched for in a discovery cohort of about a hundred patients, of whom around 43 had Graves' ophthalmopathy and around 58 had stable Graves' hyperthyroidism. Prospective prediction of ophthalmopathy was tested in an independent validation cohort consisting of about 20 hyperthyroidism patients and some 17 patients who later progressed to ophthalmopathy. The approximately 90 discovery patients were randomly split 7:3 into training and test sets. In addition, the study compared T-cell repertoires in thyroid tissue and in blood from six Graves' hyperthyroidism patients. After blood sampling, hyperthyroidism patients were treated with methimazole at a starting dose of 30 mg daily, and ophthalmopathy patients were treated with high-dose intravenous methylprednisolone. The paper describes TCR Vbeta CDR3 sequencing of 135 peripheral blood samples, made up of roughly 40 ophthalmopathy patients, around 73 hyperthyroidism patients and roughly 17 progressor patients.

TCR beta CDR3 regions were amplified from RNA transcripts. A first-round RT-PCR of the TCR CDR3 used the HTBI primer set with the Qiagen OneStep RT-PCR kit. Libraries were constructed in a second round of multiplex PCR, after which size selection and purification were carried out. The libraries were sequenced on an Illumina HiSeq2000 using paired-end 100 bp reads. The paper's data handling went like this. SOAPnuke was used to process the raw data, throwing out any read that contained adapters or uncalled bases, had a mean Phred below 15, or lacked an exact constant-primer or identifier match. COPE v1.2.5 was used to merge the high-quality paired reads, and each unique nucleotide sequence was defined as a clonotype. MiTCR v1.1 was used to align clonotypes to the IMGT TRBV, TRBD and TRBJ reference segments. Analysis was restricted to V-J combinations with a frequency above 0.0001, which covered about 99% of repertoires. A TCS score was defined as the ratio of F50 (clonal expansion) to E x V (chaos), with BLOSUM62-based TCRdist applied between CDR3 peptides within each V-J. Welch's t-statistics and random forest reduced 450 to 600 V-J features to 10 to 15, which were used in a naive Bayes classifier (R e1071). Clones were called with MiXCR by TCRdb after fastp trimmed the public reads at Q25, and only in-frame beta chains were retained. Rows merge per CDR3 protein into single entries with the most common DNA and genes. These V and J calls originate from TCRdb's pipeline instead of the authors' own analysis. The sample table holds fewer than 600,000 distinct CDR3 sequences, of which about 15% were seen once. Approximately 13% of the sample lies in the top ten.

In its sample, this clonotype was seen many times. Its specific antigen is unknown. No qualities accompany the bases; no much larger clone lies one base away. Graves' hyperthyroidism was defined as stable when no progression to ophthalmopathy occurred over 18 months of follow-up. The hyperthyroidism patients were between 18 and 65 years old and newly diagnosed, with a disease duration of less than 2 months. The study excluded patients with uncontrolled infections, other autoimmune diseases, pregnancy or lactation. Clinical symptoms, serum thyroxine and TRAb, thyroid ultrasound, and orbital computed tomography formed the basis for the diagnoses. Ficoll-Paque density gradient centrifugation was used to isolate PBMCs from approximately 10 ml of fresh peripheral blood. Total RNA was extracted with Trizol reagent, and quality was checked on an Agilent 2100 Bioanalyzer. The germline V gene specifies SGHAT as CDR1 and FQNNGV as CDR2. Here V drops 5 bases and J drops 6 bases, and the junction holds 12 bases not matched to any gene. The CDR3 has 15 amino acids, counting the end cysteine and phenylalanine. The kept DNA is CDR3 alone, 45 bases in frame from the first base.

What the research found in general, with its limitations: In cross-validation, a model built on a 13 V-J signature told ophthalmopathy apart from stable hyperthyroidism with less than 90% sensitivity and around 81% specificity, and in testing the same model reached 80%/75%. Sample size was not statistically predetermined, and investigators were not blinded to group allocation. During validation, the model predicted progression to ophthalmopathy a median of roughly six months ahead of onset, with more than 60% sensitivity and 72% to 80% specificity. Blood samples also contained most of the expanded thyroid clonotypes (frequency above 0.001), which suggests that blood repertoires may reflect thyroid immune responses.

The TCR comes from a woman in her thirties or forties with Graves' hyperthyroidism. The sequence links TRBV11-2 to TRBJ2-7, and TRBD1 matches 8 of the central bases. Input material: blood. The nucleotide sequence reads TGTGCCAGCAGCCAAACCGGGACAGGAGTCGCCGAGCAGTACTTC. Protein translation: CASSQTGTGVAEQYF. With the portions outside the CDR3 filled from the reference TRBV11-2 and TRBJ2-7 genes, the complete variable region becomes EAGVAQSPRYKIIEKRQSVAFWCNPISGHATLYWYQQILGQGPKLLIQFQNNGVVDDSQLPKDRFSAERLKGVDSTLKIQPAKLEDSAVYLCASSQTGTGVAEQYFGPGTRLTVT.